This paragraph covers one T cell receptor (beta chain) sequence. As yet, its antigen is unknown. cDNA reverse transcribed from extracted RNA served as the sequencing template. Sequencing used immunoSEQ multiplex PCR; TCRdb keeps in-frame clones, though not all of them. The sample records roughly 180,000 clones, roughly 50% being singletons. As for treatment: oral pan-JAK inhibitor, 5-10 mg twice daily. As part of sample collection, lesional scalp punch biopsies and peripheral blood were taken from alopecia areata patients. V was cut by 4 bases and J by 4 bases, with 14 bases left in between. This CDR3 spans 14 amino acids. The data were taken from a study of CD8+ T cells in alopecia areata. About the research overall: Treated patients were dosed with oral tofacitinib, taking 5 to 10 mg twice daily.

Study-wide results and limits: Scalp samples also yield sequences from resident alphabeta T cells of normal skin.

The sequencing used CD8+ T cells sorted from blood, collected at week 24, from a patient treated with tofacitinib. The gene calls are TRBV5-7 and TRBJ1-2; D might be TRBD1 (5 bases). TRBV5-7 is an ORF, and what it does is uncertain. The TCR sequence derives from a human donor with alopecia areata. CDR3 loop: CASSRGLRVYGYTF. The CDR3 DNA follows: TGTGCCAGCAGCAGGGGACTGAGAGTCTATGGCTACACCTTC.